This paragraph reports one TCR beta chain. The sample comes from a study of OX40 agonist ivuxolimab in advanced cancers. CDR3 length: 14 residues. Per the germline V gene, CDR1 is SQVTM and CDR2 is ANQGSEA. V was clipped by 4 bases and J by 1 base, with 10 bases between them. Sequenced by immunoSEQ multiplex PCR; TCRdb stores in-frame clones only, minus some. The sample yields 45,000 to 55,000 clones, approximately 88% seen once. The chain couples TRBV29-1 to TRBJ2-2; D may be TRBD1 (7 bases). The sample in question was CD4+ or CD8+ T cells sorted from blood, obtained in a trial of the OX40 agonist ivuxolimab. This TCR was recovered from an adult with an advanced solid tumor such as melanoma, head and neck, liver or kidney cancer. CDR3 nucleotides: TGCAGCGTTGGACAGGGAGGGAACACCGGGGAGCTGTTTTTT. This encodes CSVGQGGNTGELFF.